The 17 T cell receptor beta chains given below trace back to one sample, sequenced in a study of T cell responses to AZD1222 COVID-19 vaccine (dated by TCRdb to the early 2020s). In the paper's terms, the time point label means: baseline before first vaccination. Libraries were prepared through the immunoSEQ multiplex PCR assay. This immuneACCESS table, as held by TCRdb, lists in-frame sequences with V and J called but not all clones. Of the missing ones, under half trace to an unresolved V gene in checked studies; the others have no known cause. Counted in this sample were more than 150,000 clones; 85% to 95% of them appeared once. Of the sample, about 9.4% falls within the top ten clones. The sample consisted of peripheral blood, taken on day 0 of AZD1222 vaccination. These receptors came from an adult in good health.

The genes are TRBV7-8 and TRBJ1-1; D might be TRBD1 (5 bases). Looked up from germline, CDR1 is SGHVS and CDR2 is FQNEAQ. V gave up 7 bases and J gave up 1 base, with 10 bases separating them. The length of the CDR3 is 13 residues. The CDR3 region has the DNA TGTGCCAGCAAACGGGGGTCGAACACTGAAGCTTTCTTT. Its protein is CASKRGSNTEAFF.

V gene TRBV7-7 combines with J gene TRBJ2-2; 10 positions match TRBD2. The CDR3 has 17 residues. Germline CDR1 reads SSHAT; CDR2 reads FNYEAQ (reference sequence). V lost 5 bases and J lost 4; bases outside the gene matches: 10. CDR3 loop: CASSARSGLAITGELFF. CDR3 in DNA: TGTGCCAGCAGCGCCCGGTCGGGACTAGCGATCACCGGGGAGCTGTTTTTT. The full variable domain, its missing parts supplied by reference TRBV7-7 and TRBJ2-2, is GAGVSQSPRYKVTKRGQDVTLRCDPISSHATLYWYQQALGQGPEFLTYFNYEAQPDKSGLPSDRFSAERPEGSISTLTIQRTEQRDSAMYRCASSARSGLAITGELFFGEGSRLTVL.

V and J are TRBV7-8 and TRBJ2-1; possibly TRBD1 for D (6 bases). The CDR3 loop spans 14 amino acids. Per the germline V gene, CDR1 is SGHVS and CDR2 is FQNEAQ. Deletions cut 2 bases from V and 10 bases from J, with 15 bases between. The CDR3 protein is CASSLTPGTYEQFF. CDR3 nucleotide sequence: TGTGCCAGCAGCTTAACTCCCGGGACATACGAGCAGTTCTTC. The whole variable domain, remainder taken from reference TRBV7-8 and TRBJ2-1, is GAGVSQSPRYKVAKRGQDVALRCDPISGHVSLFWYQQALGQGPEFLTYFQNEAQLDKSGLPSDRFFAERPEGSVSTLKIQRTQQEDSAVYLCASSLTPGTYEQFFGPGTRLTVL.

The V and J genes are TRBV28 and TRBJ2-3, with D tentatively TRBD2 (5 bases). V lost 3 bases to trimming and J lost 2 bases, with 18 bases between them. Germline V lookup: CDR1 MDHEN, CDR2 SYDVKM. The CDR3 loop spans 17 amino acids. Written as DNA, the CDR3 is TGTGCCAGCAGTTTCGCCGCTTGGGAGCGGTCCACAGATACGCAGTATTTT. This translates into CASSFAAWERSTDTQYF.

V gene TRBV14 combines with J gene TRBJ2-1, with 9 bases fitting TRBD2. CDR1 and CDR2 from the germline V gene are SGHDN and FVKESK. J gave up 1 base and V 4 bases, and 2 bases lay outside the gene matches. CDR3 length equals 15 residues. The CDR3 DNA follows: TGTGCCAGCAGCCGAGCGGGAGGATCCTACAATGAGCAGTTCTTC. Its translation is CASSRAGGSYNEQFF.

This sequence joins TRBV3-1 (or the pseudogene TRBV3-2) and TRBJ2-3; the match to TRBD2 covers 10 bases. The germline CDR1 and CDR2 sequences are LGHDT and YNNKEL (reference sequence). This CDR3 is built from 18 residues. The V gene end was trimmed by 8 bases and the J gene end by 3 bases; junction bases not matched to a gene: 17. The CDR3 DNA follows: TGTGCCAGCCTCCCGGGGGCAGCGGGGGGGCCGGGAACAGATACGCAGTATTTT. Residues: CASLPGAAGGPGTDTQYF.

As for this clone: One end of the junction is discordant with germline, which a read error may explain. The chain couples TRBV12-5 to TRBJ2-5; D is possibly TRBD1 or TRBD2 (5 bases each). The CDR3 is 15 residues long. Germline CDR1 and CDR2: LGHNT and FRNRAP. For the CDR3, the DNA is TGTGCTAGTGGTTTGGTACTAGGGGACCATGAGACCCAGTACTTC. It specifies CASGLVLGDHETQYF.

The chain employs TRBV5-8 and TRBJ1-1; no reliable D call. With 1 base removed from V and 5 bases from J, the gap between germline ends came to 9 bases. The CDR3 spans 13 residues. The germline V gene has CDR1 SGHTS and CDR2 YDEGEE. The chain's CDR3 is CASSLYLTTEAFF. The DNA of the CDR3 is TGTGCCAGCAGCTTGTATTTAACGACTGAAGCTTTCTTT.

The gene calls are TRBV20-1 and TRBJ1-2; D ambiguous. In germline, CDR1 is DFQATT, CDR2 SNEGSKA (reference sequence). The ends were cut back, 7 bases at V and 5 bases at J, with 11 bases in the middle. The CDR3 is made up of 11 amino acids. The DNA of the CDR3 is TGCAGTGTCTTGGCGCTTTATGGCTACACCTTC. Translation: CSVLALYGYTF.

This clone has ten or more counts. This chain connects TRBV5-4 to TRBJ1-2; D remains ambiguous. This CDR3 has 11 residues. V was trimmed by 4 bases and J by 8 bases, leaving 9 bases between them. CDR1 and CDR2 (germline): SGHNT, YYREEE (reference sequence). CDR3 bases: TGTGCCAGCAGCACGGGCTACGGCTACACCTTC. Protein: CASSTGYGYTF. Full variable domain (rest looked up from reference TRBV5-4 and TRBJ1-2): ETGVTQSPTHLIKTRGQQVTLRCSSQSGHNTVSWYQQALGQGPQFIFQYYREEENGRGNFPPRFSGLQFPNYSSELNVNALELDDSALYLCASSTGYGYTFGSGTRLTVV.

The chain carries TRBV6-1 and TRBJ2-2; D is undetermined. V was clipped by 3 bases and J by 7 bases, with 6 bases between them. This CDR3 is built from 12 residues. CDR1 MNHNS and CDR2 SASEGT come from the germline V gene. The CDR3 here is CASSDLRGELFF. As DNA, the CDR3 is TGTGCCAGCAGTGACCTTCGCGGGGAGCTGTTTTTT.

The rearrangement joins TRBV2 to TRBJ1-1; no clear D gene. V gave up 5 bases and J gave up 0 bases, with 16 bases separating them. Looked up from germline, CDR1 is SNHLY and CDR2 is FYNNEI. CDR3 length: 16 amino acids. The chain's CDR3 is CASSSRRLKMNTEAFF. DNA for the CDR3: TGTGCCAGCAGTTCGCGTAGGTTGAAAATGAACACTGAAGCTTTCTTT.

The chain couples TRBV5-1 to TRBJ1-1, with 10 positions matching TRBD1. Germline CDR1 is SGHRS and CDR2 is YFSETQ. V shed 4 bases and J 7 bases; nucleotides not matched to a gene: 10. The length of the CDR3 is 15 residues. The CDR3 here is CASSRDRGAGNEAFF. Here the CDR3 DNA reads TGCGCCAGCAGCAGGGACAGGGGCGCGGGGAATGAAGCTTTCTTT.

V is TRBV4-1 and J is TRBJ2-5; 8 bases fit TRBD1. Germline loops: CDR1 MGHRA, CDR2 YSYEKL. V shed 2 bases and J 5 bases; nucleotides not matched to a gene: 4. This CDR3 has 14 amino acids. The CDR3 protein is CASSQRTGTETQYF. CDR3 coding DNA: TGCGCCAGCAGCCAACGGACAGGGACGGAGACCCAGTACTTC.

The genes are TRBV27 and TRBJ2-7, with D maybe TRBD2 (7 bases). The CDR3 contains 14 residues. Trimming took off 5 bases at V and 3 bases at J, with 14 bases between the two ends. Looked up from germline, CDR1 is MNHEY and CDR2 is SMNVEV (reference sequence). The CDR3 bases are TGTGCCAGCAGTCGAGGGGGGGCTTTCTACGAGCAGTACTTC. Amino acid sequence: CASSRGGAFYEQYF.

This chain's CDR3 is CATSDSTQTGSPQHF. The CDR3, as DNA: TGTGCCACCAGTGATTCCACCCAAACAGGTTCGCCCCAGCATTTT. The rearrangement links TRBV24-1 to TRBJ1-5, with a tentative D call TRBD1 (5 bases). This CDR3 comprises 15 residues. CDR1 and CDR2 from the germline V gene are KGHDR and SFDVKD. V lost 2 bases, J lost 9 bases, and 16 bases lay in between.

The chain couples TRBV7-2 to TRBJ2-7, with D tentatively TRBD1 (5 bases). CDR3 size: 13 residues. CDR1 and CDR2 (germline): SGHTA, FQGNSA. Trimming removed 2 bases from V and 5 bases from J, with 10 bases in between. The chain's CDR3 is CASSLQGGDEQYV. DNA of the CDR3: TGTGCCAGCAGCTTACAGGGTGGGGACGAGCAGTACGTC.